This entry lists 3 T cell receptor beta chains sequenced from one sample in a study of T cell responses to AZD1222 COVID-19 vaccine. Clones were read by immunoSEQ multiplex PCR, and TCRdb kept only the in-frame ones, dropping some. The sample shows 100,000 to 150,000 clones, 85% to 90% of them seen only once. Source: peripheral blood, taken on day 0 of AZD1222 vaccination. The receptors originated from an adult in good health.

The chain joins TRBV19 to TRBJ2-3; 10 nucleotides align to TRBD2. The CDR3 is made up of 14 amino acids. With V trimmed by 6 bases and J by 3 bases, 3 bases remained unmatched. Germline V gene lookup returns CDR1 LNHDA and CDR2 SQIVND (reference sequence). CDR3 region: CASRSSGGTDTQYF. The CDR3 DNA reads as TGTGCCAGTAGGTCTAGCGGGGGAACAGATACGCAGTATTTT.

The rearrangement joins TRBV1 to TRBJ2-5; the table assigns TRBD1, which was not confirmed against the DNA. TRBV1 is marked as a pseudogene. This CDR3 has 14 amino acids. The CDR3: CTSSQGHVQETQYF. CDR3 DNA: TGCACCAGCAGCCAGGGACACGTCCAAGAGACCCAGTACTTC.

The rearrangement uses TRBV4-3 and TRBJ1-5; D is perhaps TRBD1 (5 bases). V shed 0 bases and J shed 6 bases, with 6 bases lying between them. The CDR3 runs 13 residues. CDR1 LGHNA and CDR2 YSLEER come from the germline V gene. In DNA form, the CDR3 reads TGCGCCAGCAGCCAAGATAGGGGTCAGCCCCAGCATTTT. Translation gives CASSQDRGQPQHF.